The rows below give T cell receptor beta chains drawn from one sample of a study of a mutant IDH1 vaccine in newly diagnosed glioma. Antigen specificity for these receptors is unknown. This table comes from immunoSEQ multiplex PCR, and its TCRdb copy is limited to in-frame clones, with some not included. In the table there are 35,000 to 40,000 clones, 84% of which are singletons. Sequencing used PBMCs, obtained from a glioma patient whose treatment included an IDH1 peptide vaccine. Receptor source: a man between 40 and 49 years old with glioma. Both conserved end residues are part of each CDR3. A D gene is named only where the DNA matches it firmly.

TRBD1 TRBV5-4 CASSLAGGQGKGEQFF
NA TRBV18 CASSPLQDSPLHF
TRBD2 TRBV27 CASSLSTSGAEQFF
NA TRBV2 CASSLMGGNEKLFF
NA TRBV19 CASSSRTETSGANVLTF
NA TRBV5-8 CASSLKQDVGFNEKLFF
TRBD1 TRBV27 CASGAGQGSNQPQHF
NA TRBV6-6 CASQVGPEAFF
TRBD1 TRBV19 CASTTWDRDHQPQHF
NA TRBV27 CASSTVGELFF
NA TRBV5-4 CASRPGGISNEKLFF
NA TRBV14 CASSQVRGANVLTF
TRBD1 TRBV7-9 CASSLGQGQPQHF
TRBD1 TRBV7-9 CASSPKQGNEKLFF
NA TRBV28 CASSFSQHGYTF
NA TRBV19 CASSIGQPLVNTEAFF
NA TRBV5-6 CASSRMSPGDTQYF
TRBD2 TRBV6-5 CASSYSSSGRNYEQYF
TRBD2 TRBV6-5 CASRVTSKGGVQFF
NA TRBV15 CATSSREGLLSRNTIYF
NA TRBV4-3 CASSQEFGLANYEQYF
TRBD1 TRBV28 CASRASTGGANQPQHF
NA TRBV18 CASSPVGGVFNQPQHF
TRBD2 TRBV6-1 CASNELAGGPYEQYF
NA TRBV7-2 CASSLEFDQPQHF
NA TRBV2 CASSEAPQPQHF
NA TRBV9 CASSVGSPDPQHF
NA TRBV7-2 CASSLAPGSNQPQHF
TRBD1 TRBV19 CASGQWVTGSEPQHF
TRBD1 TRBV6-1 CASSDRDRAWTQYF
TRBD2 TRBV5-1 CASSPGTSGSSEQYF
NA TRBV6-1 CASSDDRPPYEQYF
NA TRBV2 CASSRSRVTDTQYF
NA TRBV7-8 CASSQGGARGNQPQHF
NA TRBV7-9 CASSGRVAGELFF
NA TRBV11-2 CASSLDRDPPFF